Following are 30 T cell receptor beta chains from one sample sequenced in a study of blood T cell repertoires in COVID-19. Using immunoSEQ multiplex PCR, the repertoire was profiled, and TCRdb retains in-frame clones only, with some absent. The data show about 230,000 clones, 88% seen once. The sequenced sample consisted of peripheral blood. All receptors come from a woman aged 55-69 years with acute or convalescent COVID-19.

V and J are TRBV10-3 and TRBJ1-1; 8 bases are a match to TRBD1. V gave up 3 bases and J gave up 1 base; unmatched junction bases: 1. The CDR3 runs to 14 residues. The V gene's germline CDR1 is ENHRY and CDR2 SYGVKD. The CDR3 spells CAISDTGGNTEAFF. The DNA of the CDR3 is TGTGCCATCAGTGATACAGGGGGGAACACTGAAGCTTTCTTT.

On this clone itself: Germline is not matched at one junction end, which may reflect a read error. CDR3 coding DNA: TGTGCCAGCAGCGTAGCAGGGGTGGGCAATCAGCCCCAGCATTTT. Translation: CASSVAGVGNQPQHF. The rearrangement joins TRBV7-9 to TRBJ1-5, with D possibly matching TRBD1 (6 bases). This CDR3 is built from 15 residues. Germline assignment: CDR1 SEHNR and CDR2 FQNEAQ (reference sequence).

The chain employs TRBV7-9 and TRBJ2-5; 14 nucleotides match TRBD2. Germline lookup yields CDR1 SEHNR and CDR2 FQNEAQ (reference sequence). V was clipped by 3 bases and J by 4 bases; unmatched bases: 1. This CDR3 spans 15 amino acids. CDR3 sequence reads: CASSLTSGGVETQYF. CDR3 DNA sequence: TGTGCCAGCAGCTTGACTAGCGGGGGGGTAGAGACCCAGTACTTC.

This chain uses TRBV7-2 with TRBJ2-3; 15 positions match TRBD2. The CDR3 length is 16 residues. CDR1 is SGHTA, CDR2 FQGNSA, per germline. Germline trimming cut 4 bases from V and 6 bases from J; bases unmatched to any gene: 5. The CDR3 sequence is CASSSPGLAGGDTQYF. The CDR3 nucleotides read TGTGCCAGCAGCTCCCCGGGACTAGCGGGGGGCGATACGCAGTATTTT.

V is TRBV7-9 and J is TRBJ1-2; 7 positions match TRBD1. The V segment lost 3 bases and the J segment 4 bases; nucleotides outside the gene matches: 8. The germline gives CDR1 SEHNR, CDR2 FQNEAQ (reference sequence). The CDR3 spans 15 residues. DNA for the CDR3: TGTGCCAGCAGCTTTACACAGGGGTCGGCCTATGGCTACACCTTC. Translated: CASSFTQGSAYGYTF.

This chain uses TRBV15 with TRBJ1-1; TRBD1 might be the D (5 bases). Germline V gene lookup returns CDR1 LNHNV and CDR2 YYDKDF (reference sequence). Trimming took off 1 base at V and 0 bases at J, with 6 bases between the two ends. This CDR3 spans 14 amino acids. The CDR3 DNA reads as TGTGCCACCAGCAGAGGACAGCTGAACACTGAAGCTTTCTTT. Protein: CATSRGQLNTEAFF.

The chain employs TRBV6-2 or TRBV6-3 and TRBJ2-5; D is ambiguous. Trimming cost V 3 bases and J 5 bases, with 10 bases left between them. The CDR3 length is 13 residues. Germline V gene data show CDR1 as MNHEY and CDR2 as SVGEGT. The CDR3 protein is CASSYVARETQYF. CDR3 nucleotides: TGTGCCAGCAGTTATGTCGCGAGGGAGACCCAGTACTTC.

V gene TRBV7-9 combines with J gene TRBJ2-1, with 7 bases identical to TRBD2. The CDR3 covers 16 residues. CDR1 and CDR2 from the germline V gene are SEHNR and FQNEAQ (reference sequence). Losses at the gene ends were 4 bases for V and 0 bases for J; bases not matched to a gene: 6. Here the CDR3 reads CASSSKRGSSYNEQFF. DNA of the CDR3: TGTGCCAGCAGCTCCAAGCGGGGCAGCTCCTACAATGAGCAGTTCTTC.

In DNA form, the CDR3 reads TGTGCCAGCAGCGCTAGCGTTAGCACAGATACGCAGTATTTT. Its translation is CASSASVSTDTQYF. The chain combines TRBV7-2 with TRBJ2-3; D may be TRBD2 (6 bases). Trimming left V 5 bases short and J 0 bases short, with 9 bases between. Germline values: CDR1 SGHTA, CDR2 FQGNSA. The CDR3 spans 14 residues. Together with reference TRBV7-2 and TRBJ2-3, the CDR3 gives the full variable domain: GAGVSQSPSNKVTEKGKDVELRCDPISGHTALYWYRQSLGQGLEFLIYFQGNSAPDKSGLPSDRFSAERTGGSVSTLTIQRTQQEDSAVYLCASSASVSTDTQYFGPGTRLTVL.

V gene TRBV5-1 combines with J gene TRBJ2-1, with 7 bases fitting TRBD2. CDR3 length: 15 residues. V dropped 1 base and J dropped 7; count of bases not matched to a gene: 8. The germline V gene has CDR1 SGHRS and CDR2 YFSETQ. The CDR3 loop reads CASSLFGLGRNEQFF. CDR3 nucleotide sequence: TGCGCCAGCAGCTTGTTCGGACTAGGCAGGAATGAGCAGTTCTTC.

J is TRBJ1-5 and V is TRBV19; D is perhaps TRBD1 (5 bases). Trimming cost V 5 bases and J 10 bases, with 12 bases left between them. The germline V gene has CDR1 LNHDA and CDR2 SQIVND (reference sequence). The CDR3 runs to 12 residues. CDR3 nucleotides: TGTGCCAGTAGTTTATGGGGGGAACCCCAGCATTTT. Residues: CASSLWGEPQHF.

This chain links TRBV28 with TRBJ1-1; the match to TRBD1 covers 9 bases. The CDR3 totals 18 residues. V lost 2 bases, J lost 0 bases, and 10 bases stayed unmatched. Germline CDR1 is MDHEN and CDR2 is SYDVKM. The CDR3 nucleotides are TGTGCCAGCAGTTTAACGGACAGGGGCAATGGGATGAACACTGAAGCTTTCTTT. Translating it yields CASSLTDRGNGMNTEAFF.

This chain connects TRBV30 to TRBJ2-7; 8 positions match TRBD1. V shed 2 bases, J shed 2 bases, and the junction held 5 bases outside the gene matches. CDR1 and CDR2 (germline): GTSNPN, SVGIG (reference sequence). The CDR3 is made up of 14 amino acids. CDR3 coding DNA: TGTGCCTGGAGTTTAGGACAGGGTCCCTACGAGCAGTACTTC. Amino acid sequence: CAWSLGQGPYEQYF.

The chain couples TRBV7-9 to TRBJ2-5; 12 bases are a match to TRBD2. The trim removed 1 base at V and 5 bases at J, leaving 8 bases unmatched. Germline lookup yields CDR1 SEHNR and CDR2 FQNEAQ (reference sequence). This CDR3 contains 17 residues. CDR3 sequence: CASSLVLAGGTWETQYF. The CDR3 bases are TGTGCCAGCAGCTTAGTACTAGCGGGGGGTACATGGGAGACCCAGTACTTC.

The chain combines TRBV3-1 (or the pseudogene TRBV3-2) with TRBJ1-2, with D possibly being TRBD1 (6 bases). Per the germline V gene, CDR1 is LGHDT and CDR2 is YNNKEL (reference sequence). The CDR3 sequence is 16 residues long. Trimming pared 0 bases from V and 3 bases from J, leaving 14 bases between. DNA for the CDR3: TGTGCCAGCAGCCAAGAAGGACAGACATTGTACTATGGCTACACCTTC. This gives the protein CASSQEGQTLYYGYTF.

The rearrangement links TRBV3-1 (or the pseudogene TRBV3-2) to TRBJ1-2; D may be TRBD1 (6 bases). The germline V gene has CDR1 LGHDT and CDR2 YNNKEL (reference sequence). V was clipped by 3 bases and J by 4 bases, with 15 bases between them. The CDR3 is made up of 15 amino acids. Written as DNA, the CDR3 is TGTGCCAGCAGCCATCCCCGGACAGACATCTATGGCTACACCTTC. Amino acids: CASSHPRTDIYGYTF.

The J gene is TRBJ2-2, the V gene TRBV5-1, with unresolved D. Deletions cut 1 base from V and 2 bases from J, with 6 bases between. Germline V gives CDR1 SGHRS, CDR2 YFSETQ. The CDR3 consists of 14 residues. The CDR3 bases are TGCGCCAGCAGCTTGTGGGCCAACACCGGGGAGCTGTTTTTT. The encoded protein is CASSLWANTGELFF.

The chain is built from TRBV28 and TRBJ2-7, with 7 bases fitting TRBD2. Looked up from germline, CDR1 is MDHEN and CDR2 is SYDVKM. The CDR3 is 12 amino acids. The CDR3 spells CVSSGGAYEQYF. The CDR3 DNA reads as TGTGTCTCTAGCGGAGGGGCCTACGAGCAGTACTTC.

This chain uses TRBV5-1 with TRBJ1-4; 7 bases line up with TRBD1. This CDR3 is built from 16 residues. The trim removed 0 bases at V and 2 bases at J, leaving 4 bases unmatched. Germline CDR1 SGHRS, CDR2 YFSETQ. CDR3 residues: CASSLGLQGTNEKLFF. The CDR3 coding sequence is TGCGCCAGCAGCTTGGGATTACAGGGGACTAATGAAAAACTGTTTTTT.

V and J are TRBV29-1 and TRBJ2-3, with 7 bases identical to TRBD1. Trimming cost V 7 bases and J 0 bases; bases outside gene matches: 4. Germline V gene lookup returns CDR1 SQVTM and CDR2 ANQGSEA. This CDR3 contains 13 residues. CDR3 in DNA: TGCAGCGGTGACAGGGCTAGCACAGATACGCAGTATTTT. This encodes CSGDRASTDTQYF.

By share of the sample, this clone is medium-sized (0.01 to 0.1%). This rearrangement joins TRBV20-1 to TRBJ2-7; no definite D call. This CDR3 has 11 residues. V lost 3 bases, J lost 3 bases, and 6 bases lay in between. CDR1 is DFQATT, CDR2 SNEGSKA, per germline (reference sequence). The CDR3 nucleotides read TGCAGTGCTAGTCCCGGCTACGAGCAGTACTTC. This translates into CSASPGYEQYF.

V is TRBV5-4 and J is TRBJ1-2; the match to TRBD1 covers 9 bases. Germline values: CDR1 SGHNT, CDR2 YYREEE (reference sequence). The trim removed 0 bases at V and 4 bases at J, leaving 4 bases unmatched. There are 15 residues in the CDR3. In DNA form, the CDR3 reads TGTGCCAGCAGCTTGGGGACAGGGGTAGGCTATGGCTACACCTTC. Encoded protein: CASSLGTGVGYGYTF.

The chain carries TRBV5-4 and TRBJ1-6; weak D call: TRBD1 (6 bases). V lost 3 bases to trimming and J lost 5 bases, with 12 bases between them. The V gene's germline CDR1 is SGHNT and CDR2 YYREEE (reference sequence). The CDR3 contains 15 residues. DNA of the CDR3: TGTGCCAGCAGCTGGAAACAGGGAGATAATTCACCCCTCCACTTT. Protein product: CASSWKQGDNSPLHF.

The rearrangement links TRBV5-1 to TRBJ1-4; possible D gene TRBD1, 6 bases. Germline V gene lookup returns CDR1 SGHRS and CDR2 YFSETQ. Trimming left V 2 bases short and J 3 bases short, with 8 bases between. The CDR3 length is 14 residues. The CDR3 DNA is TGCGCCAGCAGCTTACAGGGTGCTAATGAAAAACTGTTTTTT. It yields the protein CASSLQGANEKLFF.

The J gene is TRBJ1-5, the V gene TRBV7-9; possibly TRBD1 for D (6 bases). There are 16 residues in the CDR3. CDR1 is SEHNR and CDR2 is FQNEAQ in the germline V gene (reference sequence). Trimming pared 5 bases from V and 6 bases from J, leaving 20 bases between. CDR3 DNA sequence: TGTGCCAGCAGCCCATTTGGGGGGGGCACAGCTCAGCCCCAGCATTTT. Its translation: CASSPFGGGTAQPQHF.

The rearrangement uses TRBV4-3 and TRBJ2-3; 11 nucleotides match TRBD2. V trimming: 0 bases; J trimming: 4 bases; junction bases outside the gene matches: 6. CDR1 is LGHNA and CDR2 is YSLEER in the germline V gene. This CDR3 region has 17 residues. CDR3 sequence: CASSQDRTSGFADTQYF. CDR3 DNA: TGCGCCAGCAGCCAAGATCGGACTAGCGGGTTCGCAGATACGCAGTATTTT.

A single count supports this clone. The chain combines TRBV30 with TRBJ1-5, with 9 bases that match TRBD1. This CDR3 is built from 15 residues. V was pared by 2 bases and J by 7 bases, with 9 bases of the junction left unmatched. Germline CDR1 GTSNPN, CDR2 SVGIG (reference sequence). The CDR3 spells CAWSIRTGADQPQHF. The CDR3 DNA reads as TGTGCCTGGAGTATCCGGACAGGGGCAGACCAGCCCCAGCATTTT.

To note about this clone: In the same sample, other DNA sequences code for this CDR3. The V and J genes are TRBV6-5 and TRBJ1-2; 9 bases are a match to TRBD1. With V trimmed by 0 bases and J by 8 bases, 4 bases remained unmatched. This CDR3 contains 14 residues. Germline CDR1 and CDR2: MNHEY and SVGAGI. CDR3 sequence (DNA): TGTGCCAGCAGTTACTCGGGACAGGGAGGGGGCTACACCTTC. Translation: CASSYSGQGGGYTF.

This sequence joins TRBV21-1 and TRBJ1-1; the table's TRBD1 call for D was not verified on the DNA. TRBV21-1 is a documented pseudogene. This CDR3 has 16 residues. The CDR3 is CASKAGIRGENTEAFF. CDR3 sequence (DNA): TGTGCCAGCAAAGCAGGGATTCGTGGGGAGAACACTGAAGCTTTCTTT.

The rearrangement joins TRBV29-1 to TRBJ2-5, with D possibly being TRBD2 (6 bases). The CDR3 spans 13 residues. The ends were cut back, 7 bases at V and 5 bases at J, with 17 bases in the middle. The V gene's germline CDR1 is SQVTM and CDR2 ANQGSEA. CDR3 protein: CSARGLAGETQYF. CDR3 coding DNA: TGCAGCGCCCGAGGGTTGGCGGGGGAGACCCAGTACTTC.